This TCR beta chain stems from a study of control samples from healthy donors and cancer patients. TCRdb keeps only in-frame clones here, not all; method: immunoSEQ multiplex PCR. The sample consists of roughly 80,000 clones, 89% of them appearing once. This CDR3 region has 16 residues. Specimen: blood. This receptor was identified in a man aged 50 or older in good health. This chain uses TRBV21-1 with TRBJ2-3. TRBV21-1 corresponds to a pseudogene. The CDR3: CASSKGYGAPGDTQYF. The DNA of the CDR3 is TGTGCCAGCAGCAAAGGGTACGGGGCCCCGGGGGATACGCAGTATTTT.